Sequencing of this T cell receptor (beta chain) was carried out in a study of blood T cell repertoires in COVID-19 (dated by TCRdb to between 2020 and 2021). In the study overall: Samples from collaborators originated in the United States, Italy and Spain and spanned both the acute and convalescent phases of COVID-19. The prospective study material was composed of cDNA or gDNA derived from T cells, B-cell-depleted T cells, or PBMCs. Deeply sampled blood TCRbeta repertoires from subjects exposed to, actively infected with, or recovered from COVID-19 were included in the dataset. A freely available public database, intended as a resource for researchers studying the immune response to SARS-CoV-2, is where the repertoires were released. Samples came from the ongoing ImmuneRACE study (first 160 participants) plus 1,254 subjects from 6 global collaborators. Nearly every sample came with metadata listing a de-identified subject ID, COVID-19 status, age in years and sex. Where HLA class I and class II types were available, the types were taken from metadata supplied by the sample provider, not from assay-based typing. Broad study findings and their caveats: Clinical and demographic metadata were provided uncurated, with the amount varying by source and participant.

As encoded in the germline V gene (reference sequence), CDR1 is SGHNT while CDR2 is YYREEE. Trimming removed 5 bases from V and 0 bases from J, leaving 16 bases between the germline ends. The CDR3 numbers 16 residues from cysteine through phenylalanine. The sequence is cut down to CDR3 DNA, 48 bases in frame from base 1. This clone was counted once. Its recognized antigen is unknown. The input lacks base qualities; no much larger clone sits a single base away. Enrolling through a virtual design, the prospective study's participants ranged in age from roughly 18 to 95 years and lived across 24 United States geographic areas. To assign participants to cohorts, the prospective study relied on clinical history that participants themselves reported in a screening survey and a study questionnaire. ImmuneRACE Cohort 3 recovered participants were defined by two consecutive negative NP/OP PCR tests, healthcare professional clearance, or symptom resolution. Mobile phlebotomists in the prospective study collected whole blood, serum and a nasopharyngeal or oropharyngeal swab from every participant. Additional blood draws and questionnaires over a roughly two-month period could optionally be provided by prospective study participants. Before DNA extraction, prospective study blood samples were shipped either frozen or at room temperature.

TCRbeta CDR3 regions were amplified from genomic DNA using the immunoSEQ Assay, a bias-controlled multiplex PCR. In the source study's methods: The number of nucleated cells in each sample was estimated from the amplification of reference gene primers within the assay. To quantify the absolute abundance of each unique TCRbeta CDR3 rearrangement, sequence reads were collapsed and filtered. For each sample, productive Simpson clonality was calculated as the square root of Simpson's diversity index over productive rearrangements. In TCRdb, the immuneACCESS table is reduced to in-frame sequences with V and J assigned. These tables do not hold every clone; where another copy was compared, an unresolved V gene accounts for under half, and the others remain unexplained. Clonal size and the V and J genes are those of that table, whereas D and trimming came from the DNA. The sample table shows about 330,000 clones, and around nine tenths are seen once. The top ten hold around 6% of the sample.

This sequence uses TRBV5-4 and TRBJ2-3; tentative D gene TRBD2, with 6 bases matching. The sequence was obtained from a woman aged 25 to 39 who had recovered from COVID-19. Sequencing input: PBMCs or T cells enriched from blood (not recorded which). The CDR3 region reads CASRTTGTGSTDTQYF. The DNA is TGTGCCAGCAGAACGACCGGGACTGGTAGCACAGATACGCAGTATTTT.